This TCR beta chain was retrieved from a study of tumor-infiltrating lymphocytes in localized non-small cell lung cancer. Study-wide results and caveats: Available tissue quantity limited TCR sequencing to a patient subset. Recurrence-free survival showed no association with tumor T-cell fraction. Technical variation could not be separated from intratumor heterogeneity here.

Produced via immunoSEQ multiplex PCR; TCRdb's table is partial and in-frame only. The sample has about 9,500 clones; about three quarters are singletons. Worth noting for this clone: Antigen unknown.

The sequence came from a human donor with non-small cell lung cancer. Sequencing input: lung tumor tissue.

The CDR3 bases are TGTGCCAGCAGTAAGGGGCTAGCGGGAAGGCACAATGAGCAGTTCTTC. Its translation: CASSKGLAGRHNEQFF. The rearrangement links TRBV27 to TRBJ2-1; 9 bases fit TRBD2. Germline trimming cut 5 bases from V and 5 bases from J; bases unmatched to any gene: 10. This CDR3 has 16 amino acids. Germline-derived CDR1 and CDR2 are MNHEY and SMNVEV (reference sequence).